This TCR beta chain was recorded in a study of blood T cell repertoires in COVID-19. Turning to the study itself: Samples representing acute and convalescent COVID-19 were sourced from the United States, Italy and Spain. PBMCs, B-cell-depleted T cells, or T cells provided the cDNA or gDNA that made up the material.

The CDR3 contains 12 residues. Between the trimmed V and J ends, which lost 0 bases and 10 bases, there was a span of 4 bases. Germline CDR1 is LGHNA and CDR2 is YNFKEQ. This clone was counted a few times. Per the original methods: Researchers report that nucleated cell counts were estimated from reference gene primer amplification. Sequenced by immunoSEQ multiplex PCR; TCRdb stores in-frame clones only, minus some. V and J calls and clone size follow that table, whereas D and trimming were derived from the DNA. The sample lists 350,000 or so clones; around 90% were seen once. This clonotype originated in a man aged 18 to 35 with active or convalescent COVID-19. The chain recombines TRBV4-2 with TRBJ1-6; D is unclear. Sequences were obtained from peripheral blood. The CDR3 loop reads CASSQDGSPLHF. DNA of the CDR3: TGTGCCAGCAGCCAAGACGGGTCACCCCTCCACTTT.